The source of this T cell receptor (beta chain) is a study of lymphopenia after photon versus proton radiotherapy. Study-level findings and limits: After lymphocyte nadir, photon-treated repertoires showed oligoclonal expansion, especially CD8+ Temra. Under photons, naive T cells and diversity fell while effector/memory populations rose.

Method: immunoSEQ multiplex PCR; TCRdb's copy keeps in-frame clones and lacks some. The sample contains 20,000 to 30,000 clones, over 80% of which appear only once. The CDR3 consists of 14 residues. Germline trimming cut 5 bases from V and 6 bases from J; bases unmatched to any gene: 6. Germline V gives CDR1 KGHSH, CDR2 LQKENI. On this clone: Its antigen is still unknown.

This receptor was obtained from a woman aged 65 to 85 with pancreatic cancer. The sequencing here drew on peripheral blood, taken from a patient treated with proton-based radiotherapy. The rearrangement uses TRBV18 and TRBJ1-1; 10 bases align to TRBD1. This CDR3 is CASSKDRGSSEAFF. CDR3 nucleotides: TGTGCCAGCTCAAAGGACAGGGGGAGTTCTGAAGCTTTCTTT.